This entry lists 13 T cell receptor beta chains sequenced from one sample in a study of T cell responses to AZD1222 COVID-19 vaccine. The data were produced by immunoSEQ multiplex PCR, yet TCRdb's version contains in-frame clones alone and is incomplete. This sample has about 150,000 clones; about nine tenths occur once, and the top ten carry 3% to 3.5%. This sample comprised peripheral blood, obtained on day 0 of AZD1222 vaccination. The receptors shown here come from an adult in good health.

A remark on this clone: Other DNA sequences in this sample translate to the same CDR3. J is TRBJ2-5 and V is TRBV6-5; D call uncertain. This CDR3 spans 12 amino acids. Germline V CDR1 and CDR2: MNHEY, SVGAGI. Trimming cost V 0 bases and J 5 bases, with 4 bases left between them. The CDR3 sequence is CASSYSGETQYF. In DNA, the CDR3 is TGTGCCAGCAGTTACTCGGGGGAGACCCAGTACTTC.

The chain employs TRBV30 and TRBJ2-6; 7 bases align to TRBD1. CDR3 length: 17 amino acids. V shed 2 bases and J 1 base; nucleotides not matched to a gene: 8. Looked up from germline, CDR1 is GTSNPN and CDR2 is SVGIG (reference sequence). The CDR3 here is CAWSSEGATSGANVLTF. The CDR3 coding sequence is TGTGCCTGGAGTTCCGAGGGGGCGACTTCTGGGGCCAACGTCCTGACTTTC.

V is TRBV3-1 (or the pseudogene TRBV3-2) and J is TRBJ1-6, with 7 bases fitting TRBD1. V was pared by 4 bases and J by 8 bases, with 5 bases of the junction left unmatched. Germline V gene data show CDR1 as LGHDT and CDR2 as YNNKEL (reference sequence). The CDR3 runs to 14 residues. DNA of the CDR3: TGTGCCAGCAGCCTAGGGACAGTCCATTCACCCCTCCACTTT. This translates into CASSLGTVHSPLHF.

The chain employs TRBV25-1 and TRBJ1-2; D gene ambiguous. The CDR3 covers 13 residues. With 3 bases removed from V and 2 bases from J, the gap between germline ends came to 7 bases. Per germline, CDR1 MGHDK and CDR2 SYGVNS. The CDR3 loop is CASSDSVNYGYTF. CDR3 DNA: TGTGCCAGCAGTGACAGTGTCAACTATGGCTACACCTTC.

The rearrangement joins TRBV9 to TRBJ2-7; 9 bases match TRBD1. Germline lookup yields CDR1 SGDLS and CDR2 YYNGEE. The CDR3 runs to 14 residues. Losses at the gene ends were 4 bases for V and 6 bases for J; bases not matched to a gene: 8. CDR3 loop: CASSMGTGRGEQYF. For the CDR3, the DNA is TGTGCCAGCAGCATGGGGACAGGGAGAGGCGAGCAGTACTTC.

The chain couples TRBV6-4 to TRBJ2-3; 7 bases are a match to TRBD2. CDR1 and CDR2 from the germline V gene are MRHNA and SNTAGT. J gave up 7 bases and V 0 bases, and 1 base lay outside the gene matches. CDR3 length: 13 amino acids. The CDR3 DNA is TGTGCCAGCAGTGACTCGAGCGGGAATACGCAGTATTTT. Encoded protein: CASSDSSGNTQYF.

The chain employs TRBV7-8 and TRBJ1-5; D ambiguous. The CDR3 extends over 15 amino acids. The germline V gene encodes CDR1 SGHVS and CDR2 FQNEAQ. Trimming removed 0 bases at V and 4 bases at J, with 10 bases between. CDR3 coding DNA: TGTGCCAGCAGCTTAGCGCGAAGGCCTAATCAGCCCCAGCATTTT. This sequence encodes CASSLARRPNQPQHF.

The CDR3 DNA follows: TGTGCCAGCAGCTTAGAGTTTTCCACTGAAGCTTTCTTT. This codes for CASSLEFSTEAFF. V usage is TRBV13 and J usage is TRBJ1-1; D gene uncertain. The CDR3 contains 13 residues. The germline V gene has CDR1 PRHDT and CDR2 FYEKMQ (reference sequence). The V gene lost 1 base and the J gene lost 4 bases, with 7 bases spanning the gap.

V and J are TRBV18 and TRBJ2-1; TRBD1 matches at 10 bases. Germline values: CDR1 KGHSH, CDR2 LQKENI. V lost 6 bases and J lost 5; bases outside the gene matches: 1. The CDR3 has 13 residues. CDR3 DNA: TGTGCCAGCTCGGGACAGGGGAACAATGAGCAGTTCTTC. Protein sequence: CASSGQGNNEQFF.

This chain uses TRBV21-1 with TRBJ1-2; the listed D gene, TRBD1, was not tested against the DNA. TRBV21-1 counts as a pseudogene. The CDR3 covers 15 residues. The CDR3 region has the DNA TGTGCCAGCAGCAAAGATAAGGGGCCAAACTATGGCTACACCTTC. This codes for CASSKDKGPNYGYTF.

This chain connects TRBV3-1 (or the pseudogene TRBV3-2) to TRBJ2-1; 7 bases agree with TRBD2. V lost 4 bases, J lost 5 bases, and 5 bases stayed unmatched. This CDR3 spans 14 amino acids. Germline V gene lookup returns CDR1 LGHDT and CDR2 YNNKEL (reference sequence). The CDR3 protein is CASSLGLLHNEQFF. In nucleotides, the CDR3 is TGTGCCAGCAGCCTGGGACTACTTCACAATGAGCAGTTCTTC.

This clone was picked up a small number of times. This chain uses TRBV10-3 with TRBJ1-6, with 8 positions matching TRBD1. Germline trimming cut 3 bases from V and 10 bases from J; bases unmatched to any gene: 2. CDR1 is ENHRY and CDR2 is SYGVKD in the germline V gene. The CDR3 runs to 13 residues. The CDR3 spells CAISEQGVSPLHF. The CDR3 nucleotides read TGTGCCATCAGTGAACAGGGGGTCTCACCCCTCCACTTT.

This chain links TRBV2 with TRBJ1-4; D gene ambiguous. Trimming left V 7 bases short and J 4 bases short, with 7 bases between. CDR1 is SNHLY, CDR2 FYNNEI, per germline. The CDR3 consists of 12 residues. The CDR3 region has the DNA TGTGCCAGCAAGATTAGTAATGAAAAACTGTTTTTT. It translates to CASKISNEKLFF.